This TCR beta chain was retrieved from a study of cytomegalovirus exposure and HLA in healthy donors. Overall study findings and caveats: Presence/absence results assume similar sequencing depth per donor, which may not hold.

CDR3 length: 18 residues. Trimming removed 4 bases from V and 6 bases from J; junction bases left unmatched: 10. Germline assignment: CDR1 LGHNA and CDR2 YSLEER. This clone was picked up a small number of times. Its specificity is not known. This PCR relied on a set of 60 Vbeta primers and 13 Jbeta primers. TCRdb's copy holds only in-frame clones and misses some; the assay was immunoSEQ multiplex PCR. The sample consists of about 73,000 clones, 75% of them appearing once. The J gene is TRBJ2-3, the V gene TRBV4-3; 16 nucleotides line up with TRBD2. The source of this sequence is a man between 70 and 80 years old in good health and CMV-seronegative. The sample consisted of PBMCs. CDR3 nucleotides: TGCGCCAGCAGCCCAGATGCCGGGACTAGCGGGAGGGCGGATACGCAGTATTTT. Its translation: CASSPDAGTSGRADTQYF.